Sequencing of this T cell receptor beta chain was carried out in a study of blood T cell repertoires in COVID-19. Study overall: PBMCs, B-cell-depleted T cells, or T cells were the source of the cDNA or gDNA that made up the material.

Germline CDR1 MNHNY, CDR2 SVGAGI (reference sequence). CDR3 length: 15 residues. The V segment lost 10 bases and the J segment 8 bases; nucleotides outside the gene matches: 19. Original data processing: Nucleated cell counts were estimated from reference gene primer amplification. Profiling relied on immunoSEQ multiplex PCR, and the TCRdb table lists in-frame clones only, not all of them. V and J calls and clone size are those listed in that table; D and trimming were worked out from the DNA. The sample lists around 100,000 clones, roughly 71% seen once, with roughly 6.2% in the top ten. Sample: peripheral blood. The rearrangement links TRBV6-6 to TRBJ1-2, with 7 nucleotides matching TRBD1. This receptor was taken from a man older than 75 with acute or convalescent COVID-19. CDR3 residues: CATRGGQFISYGYTF. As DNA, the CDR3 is TGTGCCACCCGGGGGGGACAGTTCATCTCCTACGGCTACACCTTC.